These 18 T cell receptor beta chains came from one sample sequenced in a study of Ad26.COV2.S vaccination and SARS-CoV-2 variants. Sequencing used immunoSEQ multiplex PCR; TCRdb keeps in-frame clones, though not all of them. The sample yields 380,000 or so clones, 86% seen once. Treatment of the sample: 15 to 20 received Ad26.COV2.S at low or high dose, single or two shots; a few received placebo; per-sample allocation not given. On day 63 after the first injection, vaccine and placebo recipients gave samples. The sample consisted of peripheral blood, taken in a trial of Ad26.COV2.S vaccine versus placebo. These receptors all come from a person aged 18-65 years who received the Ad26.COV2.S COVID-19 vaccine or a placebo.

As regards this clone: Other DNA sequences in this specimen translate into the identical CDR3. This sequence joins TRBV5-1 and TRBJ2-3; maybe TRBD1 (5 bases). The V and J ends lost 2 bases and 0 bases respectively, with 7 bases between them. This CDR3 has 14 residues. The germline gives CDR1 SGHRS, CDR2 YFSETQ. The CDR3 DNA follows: TGCGCCAGCAGCTTAGGGGCAAGCACAGATACGCAGTATTTT. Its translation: CASSLGASTDTQYF.

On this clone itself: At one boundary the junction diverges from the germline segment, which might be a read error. The CDR3: CASNLVARQETQYF. CDR3 DNA: TGTGCCAGCAACTTAGTGGCCAGGCAAGAGACCCAGTACTTC. The chain combines TRBV7-8 with TRBJ2-5; D is ambiguous. The germline CDR1 and CDR2 sequences are SGHVS and FQNEAQ. CDR3 size: 14 residues.

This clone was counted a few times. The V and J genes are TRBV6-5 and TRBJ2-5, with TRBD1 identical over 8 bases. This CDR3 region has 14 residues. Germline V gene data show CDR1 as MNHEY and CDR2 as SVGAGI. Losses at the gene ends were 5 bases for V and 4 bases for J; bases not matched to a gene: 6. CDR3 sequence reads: CASSRQGNGETQYF. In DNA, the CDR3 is TGTGCCAGCAGTCGACAGGGGAATGGAGAGACCCAGTACTTC.

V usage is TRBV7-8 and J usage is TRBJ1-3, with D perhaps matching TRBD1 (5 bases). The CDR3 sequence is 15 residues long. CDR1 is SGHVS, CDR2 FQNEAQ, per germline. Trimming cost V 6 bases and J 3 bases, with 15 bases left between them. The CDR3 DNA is TGTGCCAGCAGTTCTGACAGACAACGTGGAAACACCATATATTTT. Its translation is CASSSDRQRGNTIYF.

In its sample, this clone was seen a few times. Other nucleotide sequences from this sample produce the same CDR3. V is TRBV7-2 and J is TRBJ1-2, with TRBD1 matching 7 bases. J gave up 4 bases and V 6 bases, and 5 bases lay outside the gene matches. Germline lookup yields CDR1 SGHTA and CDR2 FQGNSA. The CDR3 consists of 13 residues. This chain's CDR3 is CASSPGGPYGYTF. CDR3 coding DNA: TGTGCCAGCAGTCCAGGGGGTCCCTATGGCTACACCTTC.

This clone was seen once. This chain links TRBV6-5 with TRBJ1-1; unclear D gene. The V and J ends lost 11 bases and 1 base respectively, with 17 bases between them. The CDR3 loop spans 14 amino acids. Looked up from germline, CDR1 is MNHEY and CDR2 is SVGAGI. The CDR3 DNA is TGTGCCGCCGCGGGGTGGCGGGAGAACACTGAAGCTTTCTTT. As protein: CAAAGWRENTEAFF.

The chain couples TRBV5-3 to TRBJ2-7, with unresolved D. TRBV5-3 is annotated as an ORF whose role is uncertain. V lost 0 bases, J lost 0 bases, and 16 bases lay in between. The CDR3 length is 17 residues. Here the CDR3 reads CARSLGLTGRPSYEQYF. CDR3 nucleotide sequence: TGTGCCAGAAGCTTGGGGTTAACGGGCAGACCCTCCTACGAGCAGTACTTC.

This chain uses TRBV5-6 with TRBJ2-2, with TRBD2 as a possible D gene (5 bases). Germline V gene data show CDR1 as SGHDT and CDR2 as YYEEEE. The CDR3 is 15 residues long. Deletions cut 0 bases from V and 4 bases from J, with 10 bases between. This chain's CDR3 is CASSLDEGFTGELFF. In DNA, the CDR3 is TGTGCCAGCAGCTTGGATGAGGGTTTCACCGGGGAGCTGTTTTTT.

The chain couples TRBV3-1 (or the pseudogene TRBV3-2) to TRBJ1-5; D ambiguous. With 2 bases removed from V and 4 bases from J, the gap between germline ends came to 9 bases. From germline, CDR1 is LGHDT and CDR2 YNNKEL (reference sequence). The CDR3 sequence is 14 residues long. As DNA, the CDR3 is TGTGCCAGCAGCCAAAAAGGATGGAATCAGCCCCAGCATTTT. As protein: CASSQKGWNQPQHF.

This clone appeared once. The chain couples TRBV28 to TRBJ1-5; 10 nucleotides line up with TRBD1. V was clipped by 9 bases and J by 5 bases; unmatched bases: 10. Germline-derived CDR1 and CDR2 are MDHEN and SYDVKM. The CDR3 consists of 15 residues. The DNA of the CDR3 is TGTGCCAGTGGGGGAGGGACAGGGGCTTATCAGCCCCAGCATTTT. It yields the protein CASGGGTGAYQPQHF.

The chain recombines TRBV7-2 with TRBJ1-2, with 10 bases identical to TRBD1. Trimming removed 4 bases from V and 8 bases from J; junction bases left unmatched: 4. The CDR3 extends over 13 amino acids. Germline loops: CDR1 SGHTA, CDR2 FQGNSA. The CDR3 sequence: CASSSTGGSGYTF. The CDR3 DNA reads TGTGCCAGCAGCTCGACAGGGGGCTCAGGCTACACCTTC.

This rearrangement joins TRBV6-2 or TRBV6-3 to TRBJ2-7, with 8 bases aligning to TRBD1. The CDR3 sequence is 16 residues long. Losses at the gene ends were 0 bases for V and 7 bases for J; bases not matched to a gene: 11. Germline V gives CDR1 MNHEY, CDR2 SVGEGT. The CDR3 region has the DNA TGTGCCAGCAGTTACTCGATAGGACAGGGTCCCGGAGAGCAGTACTTC. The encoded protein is CASSYSIGQGPGEQYF.

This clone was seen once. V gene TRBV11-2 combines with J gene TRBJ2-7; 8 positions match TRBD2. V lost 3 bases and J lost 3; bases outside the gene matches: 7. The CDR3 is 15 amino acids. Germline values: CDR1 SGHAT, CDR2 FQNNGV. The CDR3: CASSFRGGLDYEQYF. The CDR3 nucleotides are TGTGCCAGCAGCTTTCGGGGGGGCCTAGACTACGAGCAGTACTTC. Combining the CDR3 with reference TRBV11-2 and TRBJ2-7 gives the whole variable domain EAGVAQSPRYKIIEKRQSVAFWCNPISGHATLYWYQQILGQGPKLLIQFQNNGVVDDSQLPKDRFSAERLKGVDSTLKIQPAKLEDSAVYLCASSFRGGLDYEQYFGPGTRLTVT.

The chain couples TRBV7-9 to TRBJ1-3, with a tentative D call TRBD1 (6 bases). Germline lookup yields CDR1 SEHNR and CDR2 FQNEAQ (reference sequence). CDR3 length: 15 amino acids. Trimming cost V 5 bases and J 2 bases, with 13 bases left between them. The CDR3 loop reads CASSQTYRAGNTIYF. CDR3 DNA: TGTGCCAGCAGCCAAACTTACAGGGCTGGAAACACCATATATTTT. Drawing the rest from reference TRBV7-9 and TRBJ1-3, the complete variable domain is DTGVSQNPRHKITKRGQNVTFRCDPISEHNRLYWYRQTLGQGPEFLTYFQNEAQLEKSRLLSDRFSAERPKGSFSTLEIQRTEQGDSAMYLCASSQTYRAGNTIYFGEGSWLTVV.

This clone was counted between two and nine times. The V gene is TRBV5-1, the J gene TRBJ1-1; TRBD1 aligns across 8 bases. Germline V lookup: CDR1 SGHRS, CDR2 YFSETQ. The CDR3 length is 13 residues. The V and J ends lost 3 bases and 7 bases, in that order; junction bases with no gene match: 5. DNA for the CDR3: TGCGCCAGCAGCTCAAACAGGGGGGGTGAAGCTTTCTTT. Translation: CASSSNRGGEAFF.

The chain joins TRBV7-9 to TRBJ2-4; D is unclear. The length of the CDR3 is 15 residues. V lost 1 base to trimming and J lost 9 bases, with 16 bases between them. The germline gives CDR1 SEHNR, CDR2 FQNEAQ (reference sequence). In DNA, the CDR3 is TGTGCCAGCAGCTTAGATCTGAGTGTGAGAACCATTCAGTACTTC. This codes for CASSLDLSVRTIQYF.

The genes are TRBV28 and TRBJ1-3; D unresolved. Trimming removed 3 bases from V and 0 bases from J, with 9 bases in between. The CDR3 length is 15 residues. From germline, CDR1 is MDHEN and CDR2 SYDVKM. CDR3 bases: TGTGCCAGCAGTTTGTCTGTCTCCTCTGGAAACACCATATATTTT. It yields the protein CASSLSVSSGNTIYF.

CDR3 sequence: CASSSRTGKRAYEQYF. For the CDR3, the DNA is TGTGCCAGTAGTAGCAGAACAGGGAAAAGGGCCTACGAGCAGTACTTC. The chain uses TRBV19 and TRBJ2-7; perhaps TRBD1 as D (6 bases). Germline CDR1 and CDR2: LNHDA and SQIVND (reference sequence). The CDR3 runs 16 residues. V was shortened by 4 bases and J by 2 bases, with 18 bases between the two germline ends.